This TCR beta chain was observed in a study of CD8 T cells in ankylosing spondylitis. Points from the study as a whole: Earlier reports found some motif variants in synovial fluid and blood in reactive arthritis. Seemingly characteristic of ankylosing spondylitis blood was a TCR beta motif consisting of fewer than 10 highly homologous variants.

Germline V gene data show CDR1 as ENHRY and CDR2 as SYGVKD. Trimming removed 4 bases at V and 6 bases at J, with 16 bases between. The CDR3 loop spans 14 amino acids. This clonotype was recorded a few times. Its antigen remains unidentified. TCRdb fed the 5' RACE reads into MiXCR, producing one record per CDR3 protein. The table shows roughly 440,000 distinct CDR3 sequences, with approximately 17% occurring only once. The sequence derives from a male donor with ankylosing spondylitis. The sample consisted of blood, either unsorted or a sorted T cell fraction (not recorded which). The chain couples TRBV10-3 to TRBJ2-7; D is possibly TRBD2 (6 bases). The CDR3 protein is CAISATETGGEQYF. The CDR3 nucleotides are TGTGCCATCAGTGCGACAGAGACCGGGGGCGAGCAGTACTTC.